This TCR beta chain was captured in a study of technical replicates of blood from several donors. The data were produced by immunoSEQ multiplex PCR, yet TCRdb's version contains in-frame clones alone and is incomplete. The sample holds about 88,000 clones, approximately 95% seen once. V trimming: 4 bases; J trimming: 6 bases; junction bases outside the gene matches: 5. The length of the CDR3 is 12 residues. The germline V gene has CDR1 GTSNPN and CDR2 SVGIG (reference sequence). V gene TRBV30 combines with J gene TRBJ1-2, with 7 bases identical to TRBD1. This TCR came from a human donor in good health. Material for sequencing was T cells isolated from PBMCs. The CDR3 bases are TGTGCCTGGAACTGGCAGGGGGATGGCTACACCTTC. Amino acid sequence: CAWNWQGDGYTF.